Sequencing of this TCR beta chain was carried out in a study of T cell responses to AZD1222 COVID-19 vaccine. On this clone itself: The antigen is undetermined.

Using immunoSEQ multiplex PCR, the repertoire was profiled, and TCRdb retains in-frame clones only, with some absent. The sample lists roughly 150,000 clones; roughly 92% were seen once. The V gene lost 4 bases and the J gene lost 0 bases, with 10 bases spanning the gap. The CDR3 runs to 15 residues. Per germline, CDR1 KGHDR and CDR2 SFDVKD. Overall study findings and caveats: The CD4 TCRs associated with vaccination extended across spike and predominated at 160-218 and 743-854. Repertoires were obtained only post-peak T cell response.

The material sequenced was peripheral blood, taken 28 days after the second AZD1222 dose. This receptor was obtained from an adult who received the AZD1222 COVID-19 vaccine. The V and J genes are TRBV24-1 and TRBJ2-3; D is possibly TRBD2 (6 bases). This CDR3 is CATSDSGSSTDTQYF. The CDR3 nucleotides read TGTGCCACCAGTGACAGCGGGTCGAGCACAGATACGCAGTATTTT.